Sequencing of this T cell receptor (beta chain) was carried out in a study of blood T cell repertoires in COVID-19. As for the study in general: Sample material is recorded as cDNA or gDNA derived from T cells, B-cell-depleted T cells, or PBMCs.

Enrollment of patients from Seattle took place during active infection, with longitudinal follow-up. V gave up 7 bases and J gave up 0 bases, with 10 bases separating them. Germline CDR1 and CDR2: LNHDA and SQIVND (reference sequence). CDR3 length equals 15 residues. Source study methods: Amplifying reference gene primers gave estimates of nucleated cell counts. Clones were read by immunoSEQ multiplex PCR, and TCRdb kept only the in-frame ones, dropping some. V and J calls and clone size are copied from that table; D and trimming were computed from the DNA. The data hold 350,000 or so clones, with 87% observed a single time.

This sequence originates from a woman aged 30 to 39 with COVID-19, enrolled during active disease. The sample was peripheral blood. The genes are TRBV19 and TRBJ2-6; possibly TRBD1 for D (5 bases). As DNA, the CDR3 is TGTGCCAGTAAGGCACAGGCCTCTGGGGCCAACGTCCTGACTTTC. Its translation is CASKAQASGANVLTF.